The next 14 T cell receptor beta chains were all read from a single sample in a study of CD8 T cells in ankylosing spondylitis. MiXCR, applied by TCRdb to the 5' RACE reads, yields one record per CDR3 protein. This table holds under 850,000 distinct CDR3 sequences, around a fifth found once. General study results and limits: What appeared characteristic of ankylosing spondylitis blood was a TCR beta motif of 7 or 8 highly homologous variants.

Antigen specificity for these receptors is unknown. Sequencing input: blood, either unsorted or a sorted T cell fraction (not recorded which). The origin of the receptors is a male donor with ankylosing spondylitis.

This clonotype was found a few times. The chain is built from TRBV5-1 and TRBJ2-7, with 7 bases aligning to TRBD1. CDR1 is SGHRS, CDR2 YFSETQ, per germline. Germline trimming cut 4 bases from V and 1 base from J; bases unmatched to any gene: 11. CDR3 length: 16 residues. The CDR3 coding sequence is TGCGCCAGCAGCCGCCGCCTAGGGACAGCTTCCTACGAGCAGTACTTC. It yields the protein CASSRRLGTASYEQYF. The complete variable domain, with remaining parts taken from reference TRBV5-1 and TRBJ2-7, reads KAGVTQTPRYLIKTRGQQVTLSCSPISGHRSVSWYQQTPGQGLQFLFEYFSETQRNKGNFPGRFSGRQFSNSRSEMNVSTLELGDSALYLCASSRRLGTASYEQYFGPGTRLTVT.

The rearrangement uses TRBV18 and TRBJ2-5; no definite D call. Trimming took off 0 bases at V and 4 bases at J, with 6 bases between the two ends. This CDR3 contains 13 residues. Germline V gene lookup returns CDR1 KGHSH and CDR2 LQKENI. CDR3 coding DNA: TGTGCCAGCTCACCACCGCCCTCAGAGACCCAGTACTTC. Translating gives CASSPPPSETQYF.

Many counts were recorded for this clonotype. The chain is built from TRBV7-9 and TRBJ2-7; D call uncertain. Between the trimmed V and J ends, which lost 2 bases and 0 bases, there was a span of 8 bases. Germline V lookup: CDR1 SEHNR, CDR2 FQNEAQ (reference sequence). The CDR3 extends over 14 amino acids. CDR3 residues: CASSLQGTSYEQYF. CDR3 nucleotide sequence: TGTGCCAGCAGCTTACAAGGAACCTCCTACGAGCAGTACTTC.

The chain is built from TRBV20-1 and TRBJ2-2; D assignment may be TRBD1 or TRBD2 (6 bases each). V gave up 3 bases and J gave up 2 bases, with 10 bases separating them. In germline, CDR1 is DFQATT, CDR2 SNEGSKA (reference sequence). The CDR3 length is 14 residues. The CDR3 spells CSARRGVNTGELFF. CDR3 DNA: TGCAGTGCTAGGAGGGGGGTAAACACCGGGGAGCTGTTTTTT.

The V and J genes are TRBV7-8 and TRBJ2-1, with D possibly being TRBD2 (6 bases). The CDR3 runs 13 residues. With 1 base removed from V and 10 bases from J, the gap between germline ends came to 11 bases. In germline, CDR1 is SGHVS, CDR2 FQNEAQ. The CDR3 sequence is CASSLGGGVEQFF. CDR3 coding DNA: TGTGCCAGCAGCTTAGGGGGCGGGGTGGAGCAGTTCTTC.

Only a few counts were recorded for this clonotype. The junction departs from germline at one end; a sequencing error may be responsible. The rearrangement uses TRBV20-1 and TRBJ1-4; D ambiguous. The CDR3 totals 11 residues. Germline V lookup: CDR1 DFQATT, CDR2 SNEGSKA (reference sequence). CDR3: CSARDGGTLGF. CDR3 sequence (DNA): TGCAGTGCTAGAGATGGAGGCACATTGGGATTT.

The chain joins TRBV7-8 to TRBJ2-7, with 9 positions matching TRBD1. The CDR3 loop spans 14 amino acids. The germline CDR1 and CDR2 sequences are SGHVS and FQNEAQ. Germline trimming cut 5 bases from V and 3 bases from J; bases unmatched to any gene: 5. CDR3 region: CASSQRDRVYEQYF. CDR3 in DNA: TGTGCCAGCAGCCAGCGGGACAGGGTCTACGAGCAGTACTTC.

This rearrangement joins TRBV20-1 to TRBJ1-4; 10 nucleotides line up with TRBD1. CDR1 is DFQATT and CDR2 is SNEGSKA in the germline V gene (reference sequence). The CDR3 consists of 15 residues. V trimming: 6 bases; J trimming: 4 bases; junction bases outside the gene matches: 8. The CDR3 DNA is TGCAGTGCCCCCGACAGGGGGCGCATTAATGAAAAACTGTTTTTT. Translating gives CSAPDRGRINEKLFF.

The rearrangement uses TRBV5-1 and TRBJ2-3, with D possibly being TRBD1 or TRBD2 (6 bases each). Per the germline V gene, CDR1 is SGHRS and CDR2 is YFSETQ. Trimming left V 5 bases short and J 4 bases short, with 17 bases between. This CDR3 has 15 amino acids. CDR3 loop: CASRQQGGPPDTQYF. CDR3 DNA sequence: TGCGCCAGCAGACAACAGGGAGGTCCCCCAGATACGCAGTATTTT.

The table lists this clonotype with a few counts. The CDR3 DNA is TGTGCCAGCAGCGTAGTAGGGTCGGACACTGAAGCTTTCTTT. Its protein product is CASSVVGSDTEAFF. The chain couples TRBV9 to TRBJ1-1; D is uncertain. This CDR3 spans 14 amino acids. Germline values: CDR1 SGDLS, CDR2 YYNGEE. Trimming shortened V by 0 bases and J by 3 bases, and 9 bases separated the two germline ends.

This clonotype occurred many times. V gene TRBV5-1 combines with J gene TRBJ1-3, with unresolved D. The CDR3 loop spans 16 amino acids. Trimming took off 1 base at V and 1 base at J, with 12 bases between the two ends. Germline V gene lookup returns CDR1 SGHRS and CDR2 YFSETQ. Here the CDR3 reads CASSLRSPRSGNTIYF. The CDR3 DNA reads TGCGCCAGCAGCTTGAGGTCACCGCGGTCTGGAAACACCATATATTTT.

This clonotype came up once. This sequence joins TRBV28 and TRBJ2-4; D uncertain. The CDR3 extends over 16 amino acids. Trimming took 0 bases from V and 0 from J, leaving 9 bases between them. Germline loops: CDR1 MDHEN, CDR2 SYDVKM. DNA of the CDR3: TGTGCCAGCAGTTTATGGGGGAATCTAGCCAAAAACATTCAGTACTTC. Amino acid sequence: CASSLWGNLAKNIQYF.

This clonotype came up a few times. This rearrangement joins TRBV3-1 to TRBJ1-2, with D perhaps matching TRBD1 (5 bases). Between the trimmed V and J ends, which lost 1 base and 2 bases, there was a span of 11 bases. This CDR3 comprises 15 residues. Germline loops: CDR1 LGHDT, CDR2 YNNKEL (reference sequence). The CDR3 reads CASSQGAEGNYGYTF. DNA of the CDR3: TGTGCCAGCAGCCAAGGGGCAGAGGGGAACTATGGCTACACCTTC.

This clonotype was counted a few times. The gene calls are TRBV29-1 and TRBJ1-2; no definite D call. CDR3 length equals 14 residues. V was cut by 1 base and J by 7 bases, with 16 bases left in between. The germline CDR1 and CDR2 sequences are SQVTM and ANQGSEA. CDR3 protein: CSVEGEMRTSGYTF. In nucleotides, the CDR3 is TGCAGCGTTGAAGGGGAGATGCGGACTAGTGGCTACACCTTC.